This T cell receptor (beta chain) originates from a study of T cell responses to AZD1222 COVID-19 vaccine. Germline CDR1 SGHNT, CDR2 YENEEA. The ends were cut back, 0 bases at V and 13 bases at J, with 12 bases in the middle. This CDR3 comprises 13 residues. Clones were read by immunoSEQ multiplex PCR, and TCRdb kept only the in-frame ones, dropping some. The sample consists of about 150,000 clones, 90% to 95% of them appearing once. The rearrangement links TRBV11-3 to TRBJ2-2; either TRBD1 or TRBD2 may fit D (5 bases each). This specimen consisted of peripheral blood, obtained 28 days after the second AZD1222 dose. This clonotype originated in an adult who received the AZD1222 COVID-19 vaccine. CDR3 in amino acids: CASSLEDGTRLFF. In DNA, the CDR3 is TGTGCCAGCAGCTTAGAAGACGGGACGAGGCTGTTTTTT.